These 14 T cell receptor beta chains share one sample of origin, sequenced in a study of cytomegalovirus exposure and HLA in healthy donors. PCR primers comprised 60 Vbeta and 13 Jbeta primers. Some clones are missing from TCRdb's copy, which holds only in-frame ones; the method was immunoSEQ multiplex PCR. The sample data list roughly 120,000 clones. Sequenced input: PBMCs. The receptors derive from a man aged 25-40 years in good health and CMV-seronegative.

This chain uses TRBV2 with TRBJ1-1; D remains ambiguous. Germline V gives CDR1 SNHLY, CDR2 FYNNEI. The CDR3 is 14 amino acids. V was cut by 1 base and J by 5 bases, with 11 bases left in between. The CDR3 protein is CASSEVSRGTEAFF. The CDR3 DNA reads TGTGCCAGCAGTGAAGTCTCTCGGGGAACTGAAGCTTTCTTT. The variable domain in full, completed from reference TRBV2 and TRBJ1-1, reads EPEVTQTPSHQVTQMGQEVILRCVPISNHLYFYWYRQILGQKVEFLVSFYNNEISEKSEIFDDQFSVERPDGSNFTLKIRSTKLEDSAMYFCASSEVSRGTEAFFGQGTRLTVV.

The chain employs TRBV2 and TRBJ1-2; no clear D. Trimming pared 4 bases from V and 3 bases from J, leaving 9 bases between. Germline loops: CDR1 SNHLY, CDR2 FYNNEI. CDR3 length: 13 residues. The CDR3 coding sequence is TGTGCCAGCAGTGGAGGGTCGGACTATGGCTACACCTTC. Protein sequence: CASSGGSDYGYTF.

The CDR3: CASSTPPTSAGVFF. The CDR3, as DNA: TGTGCCAGCAGCACCCCTCCAACTTCCGCGGGAGTTTTCTTT. The rearrangement joins TRBV7-9 to TRBJ1-1, with D uncertain. V shed 5 bases and J shed 13 bases, with 23 bases lying between them. This CDR3 contains 14 residues. CDR1 SEHNR and CDR2 FQNEAQ come from the germline V gene (reference sequence). Using reference TRBV7-9 and TRBJ1-1 for the parts outside the CDR3, the full variable domain is DTGVSQNPRHKITKRGQNVTFRCDPISEHNRLYWYRQTLGQGPEFLTYFQNEAQLEKSRLLSDRFSAERPKGSFSTLEIQRTEQGDSAMYLCASSTPPTSAGVFFGQGTRLTVV.

The rearrangement joins TRBV10-3 to TRBJ2-7, with TRBD2 matching 7 bases. The CDR3 runs to 14 residues. Germline CDR1 is ENHRY and CDR2 is SYGVKD. Germline trimming cut 3 bases from V and 3 bases from J; bases unmatched to any gene: 5. The CDR3 nucleotides read TGTGCCATCAGTGACGGGTCTAGCGGCTACGAGCAGTACTTC. It translates to CAISDGSSGYEQYF.

The rearrangement joins TRBV5-1 to TRBJ2-7; the D gene is possibly TRBD1 (6 bases). Germline V CDR1 and CDR2: SGHRS, YFSETQ. This CDR3 contains 17 residues. Trimming cost V 2 bases and J 0 bases, with 18 bases left between them. The CDR3 loop is CASSLGTGPSISYEQYF. CDR3 DNA sequence: TGCGCCAGCAGCTTAGGTACAGGGCCAAGCATCTCCTACGAGCAGTACTTC.

V gene TRBV28 combines with J gene TRBJ2-7; TRBD1 aligns across 7 bases. Per germline, CDR1 MDHEN and CDR2 SYDVKM. The CDR3 consists of 14 residues. V lost 6 bases to trimming and J lost 0 bases; unmatched junction nucleotides: 5. The CDR3 is CASSGTESSYEQYF. The CDR3 DNA reads TGTGCCAGCAGCGGGACAGAGAGCTCCTACGAGCAGTACTTC.

The CDR3 DNA sequence: TGTGCCAGCAGCCCGCGCCGACCTCGGGGACAAGAGACCCAGTACTTC. Translating gives CASSPRRPRGQETQYF. The J gene is TRBJ2-5, the V gene TRBV7-2, with D perhaps matching TRBD2 (5 bases). In germline, CDR1 is SGHTA, CDR2 FQGNSA. The V end lost 5 bases, the J end lost 2 bases, and 18 bases lay between the germline ends. The CDR3 is 16 residues long.

The J gene is TRBJ2-5, the V gene TRBV18, with D uncertain. V was shortened by 4 bases and J by 7 bases, with 7 bases between the two germline ends. The CDR3 covers 11 residues. Germline V lookup: CDR1 KGHSH, CDR2 LQKENI. The CDR3 is CASSLYGTQYF. As DNA, the CDR3 is TGTGCCAGCTCACTTTACGGGACCCAGTACTTC.

The rearrangement uses TRBV4-1 and TRBJ2-3; TRBD2 might be the D (6 bases). Between the trimmed V and J ends, which lost 4 bases and 0 bases, there was a span of 17 bases. Germline CDR1 is MGHRA and CDR2 is YSYEKL. This CDR3 is 17 amino acids long. The CDR3 loop is CASSPSYPSASTDTQYF. Here the CDR3 DNA reads TGCGCCAGCAGCCCGAGCTATCCTAGCGCAAGCACAGATACGCAGTATTTT.

The chain uses TRBV4-3 and TRBJ1-1; a weak D match, TRBD1 (6 bases). Trimming took 0 bases from V and 3 from J, leaving 14 bases between them. The germline gives CDR1 LGHNA, CDR2 YSLEER. The CDR3 sequence is 16 residues long. The CDR3: CASSQDIGGWDTEAFF. CDR3 in DNA: TGCGCCAGCAGCCAAGATATTGGGGGCTGGGACACTGAAGCTTTCTTT.

The chain combines TRBV19 with TRBJ2-5, with 8 positions matching TRBD2. J gave up 7 bases and V 5 bases, and 15 bases lay outside the gene matches. The CDR3 consists of 16 residues. Germline V CDR1 and CDR2: LNHDA, SQIVND (reference sequence). CDR3 sequence reads: CASSADSGTRLGTQYF. CDR3 DNA sequence: TGTGCCAGTAGTGCCGACTCCGGGACTAGGTTAGGGACCCAGTACTTC.

CDR3 loop: CASSKPGQGNYGYTF. The CDR3 DNA sequence: TGTGCCAGCAGTAAACCGGGACAGGGAAACTATGGCTACACCTTC. V is TRBV14 and J is TRBJ1-2, with 9 bases aligning to TRBD1. The germline CDR1 and CDR2 sequences are SGHDN and FVKESK. The V and J ends lost 6 bases and 2 bases, in that order; junction bases with no gene match: 7. There are 15 residues in the CDR3. The full variable domain, completed using reference TRBV14 and TRBJ1-2, is EAGVTQFPSHSVIEKGQTVTLRCDPISGHDNLYWYRRVMGKEIKFLLHFVKESKQDESGMPNNRFLAERTGGTYSTLKVQPAELEDSGVYFCASSKPGQGNYGYTFGSGTRLTVV.

The CDR3 sequence: CASSLMGQGASYEQYF. In DNA, the CDR3 is TGTGCCAGCAGCTTGATGGGACAGGGGGCTTCCTACGAGCAGTACTTC. The chain has TRBV5-6 and TRBJ2-7, with TRBD1 matching 12 bases. J was trimmed by 1 base and V by 1 base; bases with no gene match: 3. The CDR3 contains 16 residues. CDR1 SGHDT and CDR2 YYEEEE come from the germline V gene.

The chain uses TRBV7-8 and TRBJ1-2; 10 nucleotides agree with TRBD1. The germline CDR1 and CDR2 sequences are SGHVS and FQNEAQ. CDR3 length: 15 amino acids. The J segment lost 4 bases and the V segment lost 2 bases, leaving 4 bases of the junction unmatched. This chain's CDR3 is CASSLKGQGSYGYTF. CDR3 sequence (DNA): TGTGCCAGCAGCTTAAAGGGACAGGGGAGCTATGGCTACACCTTC.